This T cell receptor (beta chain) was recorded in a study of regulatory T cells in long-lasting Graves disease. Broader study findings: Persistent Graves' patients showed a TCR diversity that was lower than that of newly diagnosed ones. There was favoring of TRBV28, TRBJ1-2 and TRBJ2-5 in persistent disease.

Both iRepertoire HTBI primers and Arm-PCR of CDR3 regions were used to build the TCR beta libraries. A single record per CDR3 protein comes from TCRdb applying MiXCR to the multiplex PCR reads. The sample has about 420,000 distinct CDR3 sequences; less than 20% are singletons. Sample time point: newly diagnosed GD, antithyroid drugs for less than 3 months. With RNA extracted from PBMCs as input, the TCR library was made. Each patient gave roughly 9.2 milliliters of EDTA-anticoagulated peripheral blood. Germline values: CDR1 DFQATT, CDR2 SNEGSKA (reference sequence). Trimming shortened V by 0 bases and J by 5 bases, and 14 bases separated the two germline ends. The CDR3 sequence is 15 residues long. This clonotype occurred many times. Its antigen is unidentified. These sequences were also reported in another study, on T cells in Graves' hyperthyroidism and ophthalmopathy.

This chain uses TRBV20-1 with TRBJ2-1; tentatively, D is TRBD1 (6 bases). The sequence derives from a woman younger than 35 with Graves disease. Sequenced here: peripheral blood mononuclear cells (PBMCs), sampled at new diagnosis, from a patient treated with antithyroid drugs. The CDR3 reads CSARDSSPGDNEQFF. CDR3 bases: TGCAGTGCTAGAGATTCTAGTCCAGGGGACAATGAGCAGTTCTTC.